One sample yielded the 15 T cell receptor beta chains listed below, sequenced in a study of cytomegalovirus exposure and HLA in healthy donors. The PCR was carried out with 60 Vbeta primers and 13 Jbeta primers. The table came from immunoSEQ multiplex PCR; TCRdb's copy has only in-frame clones and leaves some out. Among around 140,000 clones listed, around 78% were seen once. The sample comprised PBMCs. The receptors were gathered from a woman between 35 and 50 years old in good health and CMV-seropositive.

The chain carries TRBV28 and TRBJ2-5; no firm D call. CDR1 is MDHEN and CDR2 is SYDVKM in the germline V gene. V was trimmed by 5 bases and J by 2 bases, leaving 6 bases between them. The CDR3 sequence is 12 residues long. The CDR3: CASSPPQETQYF. In nucleotides, the CDR3 is TGTGCCAGCAGTCCCCCACAAGAGACCCAGTACTTC.

The chain links TRBV11-2 to TRBJ1-4; D remains unclear. Germline V gene data show CDR1 as SGHAT and CDR2 as FQNNGV. V shed 0 bases and J shed 0 bases, with 11 bases lying between them. The CDR3 runs 17 residues. The DNA of the CDR3 is TGTGCCAGCAGCTTAGATCGTCGCGGGACAACTAATGAAAAACTGTTTTTT. It encodes CASSLDRRGTTNEKLFF.

V is TRBV4-2 and J is TRBJ2-2; the match to TRBD1 covers 12 bases. V shed 0 bases, J shed 7 bases, and the junction held 9 bases outside the gene matches. This CDR3 is built from 18 residues. Germline assignment: CDR1 LGHNA and CDR2 YNFKEQ. The CDR3 loop reads CASSQESGTGGEDGELFF. CDR3 sequence (DNA): TGTGCCAGCAGCCAAGAATCAGGGACAGGGGGCGAAGACGGGGAGCTGTTTTTT.

The chain uses TRBV2 and TRBJ1-2, with 11 bases aligning to TRBD1. The V gene end was trimmed by 8 bases and the J gene end by 7 bases; junction bases not matched to a gene: 6. Germline lookup yields CDR1 SNHLY and CDR2 FYNNEI. This CDR3 is 13 amino acids long. The CDR3 DNA follows: TGTGCCAGCGCACGGGACAGGGGGAGTGGCTACACCTTC. It codes for CASARDRGSGYTF.

The chain employs TRBV2 and TRBJ2-4; 9 bases align to TRBD1. Germline V gene data show CDR1 as SNHLY and CDR2 as FYNNEI. The J segment lost 1 base and the V segment lost 6 bases, leaving 10 bases of the junction unmatched. This CDR3 region has 17 residues. This CDR3 is CASRFRGTGPAKNIQYF. The CDR3 nucleotides read TGTGCCAGCAGATTCCGCGGGACAGGGCCGGCCAAAAACATTCAGTACTTC. Drawing the rest from reference TRBV2 and TRBJ2-4, the complete variable domain is EPEVTQTPSHQVTQMGQEVILRCVPISNHLYFYWYRQILGQKVEFLVSFYNNEISEKSEIFDDQFSVERPDGSNFTLKIRSTKLEDSAMYFCASRFRGTGPAKNIQYFGAGTRLSVL.

The sample holds a few counts of this clone. This chain's CDR3 is CASSEQAVTNNEQFF. The CDR3 DNA follows: TGTGCCAGCAGTGAACAAGCGGTTACGAACAATGAGCAGTTCTTC. The chain couples TRBV6-1 to TRBJ2-1; TRBD2 is a possible D gene (5 bases). The ends were cut back, 2 bases at V and 5 bases at J, with 13 bases in the middle. CDR1 is MNHNS and CDR2 is SASEGT in the germline V gene. This CDR3 region has 15 residues.

The chain is built from TRBV28 and TRBJ2-1, with 7 bases that match TRBD1. Germline CDR1 and CDR2: MDHEN and SYDVKM. The CDR3 length is 12 residues. J gave up 7 bases and V 5 bases, and 2 bases lay outside the gene matches. CDR3 DNA: TGTGCCAGCAGTCGACAGGGAAATGAGCAGTTCTTC. Amino acids: CASSRQGNEQFF.

The chain has TRBV5-1 and TRBJ2-5; D possibly corresponds to TRBD2 (6 bases). V gave up 4 bases and J gave up 4 bases, with 14 bases separating them. CDR3 size: 14 residues. Germline-derived CDR1 and CDR2 are SGHRS and YFSETQ. CDR3 bases: TGCGCCAGCAGCCGCGGGACCGTCCGAGAGACCCAGTACTTC. Protein product: CASSRGTVRETQYF.

A few counts support this clone. This chain uses TRBV2 with TRBJ2-5; D is uncertain. Trimming pared 3 bases from V and 0 bases from J, leaving 5 bases between. The CDR3 runs 13 residues. Germline loops: CDR1 SNHLY, CDR2 FYNNEI. Here the CDR3 reads CASSDRDQETQYF. The CDR3 nucleotides read TGTGCCAGCAGTGACCGGGACCAAGAGACCCAGTACTTC.

The rearrangement uses TRBV7-2 and TRBJ2-7, with TRBD1 as a possible D gene (6 bases). In germline, CDR1 is SGHTA, CDR2 FQGNSA. Trimming took 6 bases from V and 3 from J, leaving 12 bases between them. The CDR3 has 13 amino acids. Here the CDR3 reads CASRPGQSYEQYF. In nucleotides, the CDR3 is TGTGCCAGCAGACCTGGACAGAGCTACGAGCAGTACTTC.

V and J are TRBV5-6 and TRBJ2-7; 9 bases are shared with TRBD2. The CDR3 totals 17 residues. Germline CDR1 SGHDT, CDR2 YYEEEE. Trimming took 1 base from V and 2 from J; bases not matched to a gene: 10. The CDR3 spells CASSLLGLALGAYEQYF. The CDR3, as DNA: TGTGCCAGCAGCTTGTTGGGACTAGCCTTGGGGGCCTACGAGCAGTACTTC.

As DNA, the CDR3 is TGTGCCACCAGCAGACCCGGACTAGCGGGAAACTACGAGCAGTACTTC. Translating gives CATSRPGLAGNYEQYF. The V call is TRBV15, the J call TRBJ2-7, with 12 bases aligning to TRBD2. The V segment lost 2 bases and the J segment 3 bases; nucleotides outside the gene matches: 5. Germline V gene data show CDR1 as LNHNV and CDR2 as YYDKDF (reference sequence). This CDR3 is 16 amino acids long.

The CDR3 DNA reads as TGTGCCAGCAGCTTGACACCGAACACTGAAGCTTTCTTT. Translated: CASSLTPNTEAFF. The rearrangement uses TRBV11-3 and TRBJ1-1; D unresolved. From germline, CDR1 is SGHNT and CDR2 YENEEA. CDR3 size: 13 residues. V was trimmed by 3 bases and J by 1 base, leaving 6 bases between them.

V and J are TRBV18 and TRBJ2-3, with D maybe TRBD1 (6 bases). From germline, CDR1 is KGHSH and CDR2 LQKENI. There are 14 residues in the CDR3. Trimming stripped 8 bases from V and 0 bases from J, with 12 bases between. The chain's CDR3 is CASTSDRSTDTQYF. As DNA, the CDR3 is TGTGCCAGCACCTCCGACAGGAGCACAGATACGCAGTATTTT. Full variable domain (remainder filled in from reference TRBV18 and TRBJ2-3): NAGVMQNPRHLVRRRGQEARLRCSPMKGHSHVYWYRQLPEEGLKFMVYLQKENIIDESGMPKERFSAEFPKEGPSILRIQQVVRGDSAAYFCASTSDRSTDTQYFGPGTRLTVL.

This clone was recorded a few times. The V call is TRBV7-9, the J call TRBJ2-5; 16 nucleotides match TRBD2. The germline CDR1 and CDR2 sequences are SEHNR and FQNEAQ (reference sequence). The CDR3 loop spans 17 amino acids. V gave up 6 bases and J gave up 3 bases; unmatched junction bases: 7. Here the CDR3 DNA reads TGTGCCAGCAGGCCGGGACTAGCGGGAGGGATGGAAGAGACCCAGTACTTC. Amino acid sequence: CASRPGLAGGMEETQYF.